This TCR beta chain was documented in a study of graft-versus-host responses after intestinal transplantation. Study overall: Recipients were all induced with anti-thymocyte globulin, then given tacrolimus and steroids for around three years.

General study findings and limits: In patients with graft-donor T cell macrochimerism, allograft graft-versus-host to host-versus-graft clonal ratios were high. An association linked early post-transplant HvG declines with peak circulating GvH clone levels. Investigators detected GvH clones in recipient marrow, with some emerging earlier in ileum or blood.

This clone appeared once. Antigen: not known. Germline V lookup: CDR1 MNHNS, CDR2 SASEGT. This CDR3 has 20 amino acids. The trim removed 3 bases at V and 0 bases at J, leaving 15 bases unmatched. The assay was immunoSEQ multiplex PCR, and TCRdb's table has in-frame clones only and misses some. The table lists tens of thousands of clones, 89% of them singletons. The input for sequencing was unstimulated CD8+ T cells sorted from spleen or lymph node cells, taken before intestinal transplant. The chain uses TRBV6-1 and TRBJ2-1, with 9 bases aligning to TRBD2. The clonotype was recovered from a human donor who received an intestinal transplant. The CDR3 sequence is CASSEGLGLAGPSSYNEQFF. CDR3 coding DNA: TGTGCCAGCAGTGAGGGGCTTGGGCTAGCGGGGCCGAGCTCCTACAATGAGCAGTTCTTC.